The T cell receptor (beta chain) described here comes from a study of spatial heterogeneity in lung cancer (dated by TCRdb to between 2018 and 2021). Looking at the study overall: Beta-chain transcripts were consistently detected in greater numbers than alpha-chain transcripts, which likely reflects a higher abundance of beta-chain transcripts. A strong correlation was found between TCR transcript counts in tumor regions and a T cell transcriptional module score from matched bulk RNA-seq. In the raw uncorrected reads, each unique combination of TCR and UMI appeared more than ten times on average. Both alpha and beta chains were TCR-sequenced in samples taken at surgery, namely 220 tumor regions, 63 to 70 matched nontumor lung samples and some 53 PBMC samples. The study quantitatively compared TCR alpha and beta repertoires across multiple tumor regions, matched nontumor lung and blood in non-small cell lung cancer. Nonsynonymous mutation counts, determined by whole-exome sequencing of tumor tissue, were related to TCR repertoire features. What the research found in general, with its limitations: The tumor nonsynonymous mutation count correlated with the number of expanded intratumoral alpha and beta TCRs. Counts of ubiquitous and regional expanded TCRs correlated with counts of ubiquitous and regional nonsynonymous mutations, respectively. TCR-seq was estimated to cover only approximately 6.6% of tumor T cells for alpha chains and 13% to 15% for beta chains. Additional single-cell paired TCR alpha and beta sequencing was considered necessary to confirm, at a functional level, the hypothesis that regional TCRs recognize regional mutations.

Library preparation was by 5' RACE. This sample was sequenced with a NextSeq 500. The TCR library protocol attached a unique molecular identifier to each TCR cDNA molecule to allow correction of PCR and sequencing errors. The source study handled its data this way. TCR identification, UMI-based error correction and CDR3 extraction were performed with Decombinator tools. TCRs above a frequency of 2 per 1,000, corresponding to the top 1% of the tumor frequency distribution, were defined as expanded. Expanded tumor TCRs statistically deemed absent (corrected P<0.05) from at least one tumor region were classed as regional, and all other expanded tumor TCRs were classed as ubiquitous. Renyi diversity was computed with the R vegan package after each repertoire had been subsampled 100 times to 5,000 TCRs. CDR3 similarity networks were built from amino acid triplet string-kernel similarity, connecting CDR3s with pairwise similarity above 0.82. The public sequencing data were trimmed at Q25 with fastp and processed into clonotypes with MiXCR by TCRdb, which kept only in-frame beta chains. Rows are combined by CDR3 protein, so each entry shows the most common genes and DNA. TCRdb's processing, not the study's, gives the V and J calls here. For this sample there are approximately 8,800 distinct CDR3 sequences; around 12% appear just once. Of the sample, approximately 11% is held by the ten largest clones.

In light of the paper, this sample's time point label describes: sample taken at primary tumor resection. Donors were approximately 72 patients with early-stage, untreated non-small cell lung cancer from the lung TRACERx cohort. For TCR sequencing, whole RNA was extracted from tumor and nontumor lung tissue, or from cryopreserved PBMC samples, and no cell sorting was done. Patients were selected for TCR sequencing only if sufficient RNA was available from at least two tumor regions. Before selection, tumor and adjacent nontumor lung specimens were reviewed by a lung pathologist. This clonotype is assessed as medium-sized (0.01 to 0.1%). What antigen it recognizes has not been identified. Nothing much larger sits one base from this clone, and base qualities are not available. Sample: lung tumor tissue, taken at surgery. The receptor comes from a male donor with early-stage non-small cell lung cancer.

Here is the DNA: TGTGCCAGCAGCCACCTAGCGGCATACAATGAGCAGTTCTTC. Its translation is CASSHLAAYNEQFF. This sequence uses TRBV7-2 and TRBJ2-1; 7 junctional bases match TRBD2. The junction shows trimming of 5 bases on V and 4 bases on J, and the gene matches do not reach 5 bases of it. Reading the germline V gene gives CDR1 SGHTA and CDR2 FQGNSA. Including the terminal cysteine and phenylalanine, the CDR3 comprises 14 residues. Just the 42-base CDR3 DNA is kept, in frame starting at base 1. With all but the CDR3 taken from the reference TRBV7-2 and TRBJ2-1 genes, the full variable domain is: GAGVSQSPSNKVTEKGKDVELRCDPISGHTALYWYRQSLGQGLEFLIYFQGNSAPDKSGLPSDRFSAERTGGSVSTLTIQRTQQEDSAVYLCASSHLAAYNEQFFGPGTRLTVL.